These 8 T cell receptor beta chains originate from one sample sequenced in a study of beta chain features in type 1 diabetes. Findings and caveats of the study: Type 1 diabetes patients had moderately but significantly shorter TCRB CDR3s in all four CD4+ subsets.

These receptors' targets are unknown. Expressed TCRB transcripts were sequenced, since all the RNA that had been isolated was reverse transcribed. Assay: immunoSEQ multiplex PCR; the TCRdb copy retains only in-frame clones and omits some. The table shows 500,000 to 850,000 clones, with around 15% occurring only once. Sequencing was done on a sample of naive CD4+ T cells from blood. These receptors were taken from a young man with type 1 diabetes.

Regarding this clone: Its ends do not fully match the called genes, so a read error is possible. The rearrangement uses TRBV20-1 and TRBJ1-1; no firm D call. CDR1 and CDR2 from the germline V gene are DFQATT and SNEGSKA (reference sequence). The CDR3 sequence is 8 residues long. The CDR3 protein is CSASASYF. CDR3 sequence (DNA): TGCAGTGCGAGTGCCTCTTACTTT.

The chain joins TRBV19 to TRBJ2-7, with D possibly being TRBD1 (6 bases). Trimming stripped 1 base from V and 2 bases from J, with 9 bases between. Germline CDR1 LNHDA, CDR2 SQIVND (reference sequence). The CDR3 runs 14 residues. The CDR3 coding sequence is TGTGCCAGTAGTATAGGAGGACAGCCCTACGAGCAGTACTTC. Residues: CASSIGGQPYEQYF.

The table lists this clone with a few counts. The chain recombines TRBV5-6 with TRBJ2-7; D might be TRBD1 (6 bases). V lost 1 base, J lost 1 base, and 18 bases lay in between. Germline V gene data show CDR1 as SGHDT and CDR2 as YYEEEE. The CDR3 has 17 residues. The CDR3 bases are TGTGCCAGCAGCTTGTACCCCGGCACAGGGTCTTCCTACGAGCAGTACTTC. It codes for CASSLYPGTGSSYEQYF.

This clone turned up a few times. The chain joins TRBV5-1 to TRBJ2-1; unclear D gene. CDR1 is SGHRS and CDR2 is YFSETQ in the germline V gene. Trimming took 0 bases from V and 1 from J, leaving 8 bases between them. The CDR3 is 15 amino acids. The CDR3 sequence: CASSLERVSYNEQFF. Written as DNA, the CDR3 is TGCGCCAGCAGCTTGGAACGGGTTTCCTACAATGAGCAGTTCTTC. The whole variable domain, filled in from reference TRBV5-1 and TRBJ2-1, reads KAGVTQTPRYLIKTRGQQVTLSCSPISGHRSVSWYQQTPGQGLQFLFEYFSETQRNKGNFPGRFSGRQFSNSRSEMNVSTLELGDSALYLCASSLERVSYNEQFFGPGTRLTVL.

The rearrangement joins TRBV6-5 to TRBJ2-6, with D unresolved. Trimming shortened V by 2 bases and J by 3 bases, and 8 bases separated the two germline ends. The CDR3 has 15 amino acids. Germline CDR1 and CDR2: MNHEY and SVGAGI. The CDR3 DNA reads TGTGCCAGCAGTTACGGGCTACGTGGGGCCAACGTCCTGACTTTC. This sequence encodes CASSYGLRGANVLTF.

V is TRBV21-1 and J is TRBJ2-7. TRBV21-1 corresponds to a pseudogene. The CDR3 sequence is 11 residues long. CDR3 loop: CASSGSHEQYF. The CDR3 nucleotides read TGTGCCAGCAGCGGGTCACACGAGCAGTACTTC.

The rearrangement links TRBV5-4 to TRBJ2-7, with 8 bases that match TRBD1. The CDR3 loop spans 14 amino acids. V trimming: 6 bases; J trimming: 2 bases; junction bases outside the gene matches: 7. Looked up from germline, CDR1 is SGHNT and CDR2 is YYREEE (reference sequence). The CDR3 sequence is CASTWGDRTYEQYF. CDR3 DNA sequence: TGTGCCAGCACCTGGGGGGACAGGACCTACGAGCAGTACTTC.

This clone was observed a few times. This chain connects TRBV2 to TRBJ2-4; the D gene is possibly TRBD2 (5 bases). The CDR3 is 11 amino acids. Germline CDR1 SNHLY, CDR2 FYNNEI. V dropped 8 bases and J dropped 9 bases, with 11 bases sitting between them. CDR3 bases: TGTGCCAGCCGCCGTGAGGGCATTCAGTACTTC. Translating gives CASRREGIQYF.